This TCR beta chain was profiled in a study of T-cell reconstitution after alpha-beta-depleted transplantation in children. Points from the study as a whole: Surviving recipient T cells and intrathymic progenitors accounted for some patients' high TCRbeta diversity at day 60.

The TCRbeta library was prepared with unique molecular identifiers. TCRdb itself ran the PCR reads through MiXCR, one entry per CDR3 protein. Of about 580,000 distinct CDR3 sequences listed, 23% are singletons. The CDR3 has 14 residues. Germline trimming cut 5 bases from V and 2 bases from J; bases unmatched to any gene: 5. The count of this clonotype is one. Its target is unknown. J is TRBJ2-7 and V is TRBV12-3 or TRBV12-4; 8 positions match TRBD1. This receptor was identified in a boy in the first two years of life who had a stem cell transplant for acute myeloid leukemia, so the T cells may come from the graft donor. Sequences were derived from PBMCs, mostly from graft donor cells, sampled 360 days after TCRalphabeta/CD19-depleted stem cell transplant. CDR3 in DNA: TGTGCCAGCAGTCGTAGACAGGGGACCTACGAGCAGTACTTC. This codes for CASSRRQGTYEQYF.